This T cell receptor beta chain was observed in a study of T-cell memory formation after mild COVID-19. The V end lost 2 bases, the J end lost 5 bases, and 18 bases lay between the germline ends. Germline V gene sequence: CDR1 DFQATT, CDR2 SNEGSKA (reference sequence). The CDR3 consists of 15 residues. This clonotype was observed a few times. TCRalpha and TCRbeta libraries used 5'RACE with constant-segment primers and UMIs. TCRdb fed the 5' RACE reads into MiXCR, producing one record per CDR3 protein. The sample comprises about 340,000 distinct CDR3 sequences, over 13% of which are singletons, and around a fifth rests with the top ten.

Specimen: PBMCs or a T cell subset sorted from them (not recorded which). The rearrangement links TRBV20-1 to TRBJ1-2, with D tentatively TRBD1 (6 bases). This sequence was found in a man aged 18 to 30 who had mild COVID-19 (a few samples of this study predate the infection). Cell type and time point are not known. CDR3 in DNA: TGCAGTGCTAGAAATCCCGGTCGGGGGCTGTATGGCTACACCTTC. Translation gives CSARNPGRGLYGYTF.